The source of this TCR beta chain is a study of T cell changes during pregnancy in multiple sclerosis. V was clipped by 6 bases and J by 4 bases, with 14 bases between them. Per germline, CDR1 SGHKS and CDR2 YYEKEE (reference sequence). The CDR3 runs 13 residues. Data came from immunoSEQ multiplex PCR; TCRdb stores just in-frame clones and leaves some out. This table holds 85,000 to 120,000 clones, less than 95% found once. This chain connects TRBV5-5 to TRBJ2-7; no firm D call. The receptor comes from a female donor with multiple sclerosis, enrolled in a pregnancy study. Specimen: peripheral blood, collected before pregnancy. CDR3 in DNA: TGTGCCAGCAAATCTGGGCTCCCTTACGAGCAGTACTTC. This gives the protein CASKSGLPYEQYF.